The rows below give T cell receptor beta chains drawn from one sample of a study of blood T cell repertoires in COVID-19. Measured with immunoSEQ multiplex PCR; TCRdb has only the in-frame clones, and not every one. The repertoire holds roughly 290,000 clones, with around nine tenths as singletons. Sequenced sample: PBMCs or T cells enriched from blood (not recorded which). The receptor source for this set is a woman between 40 and 50 years old who had recovered from COVID-19. CDR3s include the opening cysteine and the closing phenylalanine or tryptophan. The D gene is left open where the match is weak. A row's size may be missing; if present it is once, few, many or a size class.

DNA | CDR3 | D | J | V | size
TGCGCCAGCACCTCGCCCGGGACTAGCGGGGGGGCTATCGAGACCCAGTACTTC | CASTSPGTSGGAIETQYF | TRBD2 | TRBJ2-5 | TRBV5-1 | NA
TGTGCCAGCAGAGTGGGCAGTTACTACAATGAGCAGTTCTTC | CASRVGSYYNEQFF | NA | TRBJ2-1 | TRBV2 | NA
TGTGCCAGCAGCTCCCGGGACAGGGAAGTGGGAAAACTGTTTTTT | CASSSRDREVGKLFF | TRBD1 | TRBJ1-4 | TRBV7-2 | NA
TGTGCCAGCAGCCCTGGCGGACCGAGGAGCGGCGTGGATGGCTACACCTTC | CASSPGGPRSGVDGYTF | NA | TRBJ1-2 | TRBV5-4 | NA
TGTGCCAGCAGCGTAGGGACAGGGGGCGGAAACTATGGCTACACCTTC | CASSVGTGGGNYGYTF | TRBD1 | TRBJ1-2 | TRBV9 | NA
TGCGCCAGCAGCCCCGGACTAGGCCCCCTCCAAGAGACCCAGTACTTC | CASSPGLGPLQETQYF | TRBD2 | TRBJ2-5 | TRBV5-1 | NA
TGTGCCAGCAACCCAAGTCGTCGTAAAGGGGCCTACGAGCAGTACTTC | CASNPSRRKGAYEQYF | NA | TRBJ2-7 | TRBV9 | NA
TGTGCCAGCAGCTTAGCCGGGACTAGAATCAATGAGCAGTTCTTC | CASSLAGTRINEQFF | TRBD2 | TRBJ2-1 | TRBV11-1 | NA
TGTGCCAGCAGCTTTCGGGGGAACACTGAAGCTTTCTTT | CASSFRGNTEAFF | NA | TRBJ1-1 | TRBV7-3 | NA
TGTGCCAGCTCACGGGCAGGGGCGAACACTGAAGCTTTCTTT | CASSRAGANTEAFF | NA | TRBJ1-1 | TRBV18 | NA
TGCGCCAGCAGCCATCGGGGGAATACCTACAATGAGCAGTTCTTC | CASSHRGNTYNEQFF | NA | TRBJ2-1 | TRBV4-1 | NA
TGTGCCTGGAGTGTACAGGGTGGTTTGAGCTACACCTTC | CAWSVQGGLSYTF | NA | TRBJ1-2 | TRBV30 | NA
TGCGCCAGCAGCTGGGGGACAGCCGGCACTGAAGCTTTCTTT | CASSWGTAGTEAFF | TRBD1 | TRBJ1-1 | TRBV5-1 | NA
TGTGCCAGCAATAACAGGGGGTCCAACGAGCAGTACTTC | CASNNRGSNEQYF | TRBD1 | TRBJ2-7 | TRBV6-5 | NA
TGCGCCAGCAGCCAATATCCACAGTACGAGCAGTACTTC | CASSQYPQYEQYF | NA | TRBJ2-7 | TRBV4-1 | NA
TGTGCCAGCAGCTTGGGCGGGCAGCAGCCCCAGCATTTT | CASSLGGQQPQHF | NA | TRBJ1-5 | TRBV5-6 | once
TGTGCCAGCAGTTTCGGACAGGGGGCAGAGACCCAGTACTTC | CASSFGQGAETQYF | TRBD1 | TRBJ2-5 | TRBV6-5 | NA
TGTGCCAGCAGCTTAGAGTGGCAGGGAGGCGAGCAGTACTTC | CASSLEWQGGEQYF | NA | TRBJ2-7 | TRBV7-8 | many
TGTGCTAGTGGAGTAGGGGGCCCGAAATCCTACGAGCAGTACTTC | CASGVGGPKSYEQYF | TRBD1 | TRBJ2-7 | TRBV12-5 | NA
TGTGCCAGTAGTCCCCGACTAGCGGCGTACAATGAGCAGTTCTTC | CASSPRLAAYNEQFF | TRBD2 | TRBJ2-1 | TRBV19 | NA
TGTGCCAGCAGCTCGGGAGGACCACAAGAGACCCAGTACTTC | CASSSGGPQETQYF | TRBD2 | TRBJ2-5 | TRBV11-3 | NA
TGTGCCAGCAGCCGGGGATATAGACAGGGCTACGAGCAGTACTTC | CASSRGYRQGYEQYF | TRBD1 | TRBJ2-7 | TRBV3-1/TRBV3-2 | NA
TGTGCCAGCAGTTTAGGACAGGGGGACTATGGCTACACCTTC | CASSLGQGDYGYTF | TRBD1 | TRBJ1-2 | TRBV6-5 | NA
TGCGCCAGCAGCCCACGGACAGGGGAATTACAAGAAAAACTGTTTTTT | CASSPRTGELQEKLFF | TRBD1 | TRBJ1-4 | TRBV5-1 | NA
TGTGCCAGCAGTGACAGGGGGTACTATAATTCACCCCTCCACTTT | CASSDRGYYNSPLHF | TRBD1 | TRBJ1-6 | TRBV25-1 | NA
TGCGCCAGCAGCCACGGGACAGGGGGCGACGAGCAGTACTTC | CASSHGTGGDEQYF | TRBD1 | TRBJ2-7 | TRBV4-3 | NA
TGTGCCAGCACCGGACAGATCAATCAGCCCCAGCATTTT | CASTGQINQPQHF | NA | TRBJ1-5 | TRBV2 | NA
TGTGCCAGCAGTGAAGGCGGGACGTATGGCTACACCTTC | CASSEGGTYGYTF | NA | TRBJ1-2 | TRBV6-1 | NA
TGTGCCAGCAGGGACCGGGACAGGGGATCGGTCACTGAAGCTTTCTTT | CASRDRDRGSVTEAFF | TRBD1 | TRBJ1-1 | TRBV27 | NA
TGTGCCAGCAGCCCCTCATCCCTACACTATAAACGAAGACAGGGGGCAATTGCGTCGGCTGAAGCTTTCTTT | CASSPSSLHYKRRQGAIASAEAFF | TRBD1 | TRBJ1-1 | TRBV7-8 | NA
TGCGCCAGCAGCTTGGCCGGCAATGAGCAGTTCTTC | CASSLAGNEQFF | NA | TRBJ2-1 | TRBV5-1 | NA
TGTGCCAGCGAGGGACTAGCGGGAGCGGGCGAGCAGTACTTC | CASEGLAGAGEQYF | TRBD2 | TRBJ2-7 | TRBV18 | NA
TGTGCCAGCAGTCGGGACAGCAGACCTACCGTTGAAGCTTTCTTT | CASSRDSRPTVEAFF | TRBD1 | TRBJ1-1 | TRBV6-5 | NA